The present TCR beta chain was sequenced within a study of monozygotic twins with cystic fibrosis. Study conclusions and caveats: V usage most resembled the co-twin in 13 of 16 pairs. Unrelated CF individuals shared fewer identical clonotypes than monozygotic CF twins. No link emerged between shared CDR3 counts and age, concordance or severity. Low clonality (median roughly 0.0087) suggested a mostly naive repertoire.

V lost 4 bases and J lost 2; bases outside the gene matches: 4. Germline assignment: CDR1 SEHNR and CDR2 FQNEAQ (reference sequence). The CDR3 extends over 15 amino acids. TCRdb's table, derived via immunoSEQ multiplex PCR, lists solely in-frame clones and lacks some. Seen here are about 14,000 clones, over 85% observed once, and the top ten hold 8% to 9.5%. With respect to this clone: The antigen remains unidentified.

The sequenced sample was blood. This clonotype was sampled from a girl aged 2 to 10 with cystic fibrosis. This chain uses TRBV7-9 with TRBJ1-3; TRBD1 aligns across 8 bases. CDR3 bases: TGTGCCAGCAGCTGGCTGGACAGGGCTGGAAACACCATATATTTT. It yields the protein CASSWLDRAGNTIYF.